In its sample, the clone carrying this TCR beta chain was seen a few times. Antigen: not known. The CDR3 runs 15 residues. CDR1 is DFQATT and CDR2 is SNEGSKA in the germline V gene (reference sequence). The V and J ends lost 0 bases and 7 bases respectively, with 16 bases between them. MiXCR, applied by TCRdb to the reads, yields one record per CDR3 protein. The sample includes about a million distinct CDR3 sequences, approximately 32% of them seen just once. This entry comes from a study of T cell repertoires in cytomegalovirus infection. In the study overall: Indications came from public TCR beta signatures; they pointed to CMV infection and to a matching HLA type. Findings and limits, study-wide: Accumulated public TCR beta family frequency recognized individuals carrying CMV together with the relevant HLA. Within the response measured ex vivo, HLA-C-restricted CMV-specific TCR beta clonotypes were dominant.

The V call is TRBV20-1, the J call TRBJ2-1, with D maybe TRBD1 (6 bases). The TCR comes from a human donor in good health (CMV status not recorded). Some clones in this sample may be carry-over from other donors' samples. The material was cultured CD8+ T cells from PBMCs, obtained from culture after CMV antigen stimulation. CDR3: CSARDGTTYGNEQFF. The CDR3 DNA is TGCAGTGCTAGAGATGGGACAACATATGGGAATGAGCAGTTCTTC.